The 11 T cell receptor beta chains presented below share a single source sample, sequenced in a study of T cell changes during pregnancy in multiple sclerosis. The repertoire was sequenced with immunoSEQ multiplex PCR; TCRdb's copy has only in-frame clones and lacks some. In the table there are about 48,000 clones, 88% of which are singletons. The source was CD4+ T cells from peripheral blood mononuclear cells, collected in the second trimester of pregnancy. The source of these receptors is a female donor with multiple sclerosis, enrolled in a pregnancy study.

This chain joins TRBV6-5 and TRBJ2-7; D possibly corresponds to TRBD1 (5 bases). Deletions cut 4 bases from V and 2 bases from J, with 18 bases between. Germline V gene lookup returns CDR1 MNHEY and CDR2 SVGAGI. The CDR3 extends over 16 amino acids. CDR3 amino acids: CASSSQPGMAAYEQYF. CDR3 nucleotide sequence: TGTGCCAGCAGTTCACAACCAGGGATGGCAGCCTACGAGCAGTACTTC.

The CDR3 DNA sequence: TGTGCCAGCTCCCTCGAACAGGGGGGGTACGAGCAGTACTTC. Translating gives CASSLEQGGYEQYF. This chain links TRBV18 with TRBJ2-7; tentative D call: TRBD1 (8 bases). Germline V lookup: CDR1 KGHSH, CDR2 LQKENI. This CDR3 region has 14 residues. Trimming removed 6 bases at V and 4 bases at J, with 16 bases between.

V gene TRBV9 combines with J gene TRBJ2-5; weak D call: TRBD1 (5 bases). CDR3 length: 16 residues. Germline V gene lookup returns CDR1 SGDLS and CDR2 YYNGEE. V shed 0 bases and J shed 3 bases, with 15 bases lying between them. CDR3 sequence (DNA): TGTGCCAGCAGCGTAGCTGACCGAAGGGGCAAAGAGACCCAGTACTTC. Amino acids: CASSVADRRGKETQYF.

DNA for the CDR3: TGTGCCAGCAGTCTAACGGGAATGACCGGGGAGCTGTTTTTT. Residues: CASSLTGMTGELFF. The rearrangement uses TRBV27 and TRBJ2-2; possible D gene TRBD2, 5 bases. CDR3 length equals 14 residues. Germline V lookup: CDR1 MNHEY, CDR2 SMNVEV (reference sequence). V was cut by 5 bases and J by 5 bases, with 12 bases left in between.

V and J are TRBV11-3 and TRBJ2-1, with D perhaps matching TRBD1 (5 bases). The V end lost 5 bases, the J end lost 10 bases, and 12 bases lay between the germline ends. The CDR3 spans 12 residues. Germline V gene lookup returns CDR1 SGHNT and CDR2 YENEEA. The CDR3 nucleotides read TGTGCCAGCAGCCTGGGGCTAACGGAGCAGTTCTTC. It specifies CASSLGLTEQFF.

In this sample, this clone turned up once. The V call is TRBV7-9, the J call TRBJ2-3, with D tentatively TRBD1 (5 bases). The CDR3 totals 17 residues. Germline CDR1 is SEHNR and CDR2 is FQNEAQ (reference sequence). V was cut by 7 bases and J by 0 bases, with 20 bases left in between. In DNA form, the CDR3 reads TGTGCCAGCACCCTAGGACATCTCAAAGTCAGCACAGATACGCAGTATTTT. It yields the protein CASTLGHLKVSTDTQYF.

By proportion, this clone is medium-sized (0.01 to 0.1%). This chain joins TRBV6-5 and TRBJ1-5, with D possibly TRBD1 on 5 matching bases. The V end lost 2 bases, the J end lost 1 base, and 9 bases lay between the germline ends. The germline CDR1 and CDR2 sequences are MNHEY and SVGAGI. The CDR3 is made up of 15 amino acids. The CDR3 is CASSYDGGSNQPQHF. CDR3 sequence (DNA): TGTGCCAGCAGTTACGACGGGGGGAGCAATCAGCCCCAGCATTTT.

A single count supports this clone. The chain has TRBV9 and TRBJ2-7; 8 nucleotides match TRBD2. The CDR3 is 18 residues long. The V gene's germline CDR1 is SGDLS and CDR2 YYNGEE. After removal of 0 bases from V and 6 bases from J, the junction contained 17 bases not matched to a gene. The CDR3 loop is CASSVGTDFRTSSREQYF. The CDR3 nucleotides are TGTGCCAGCAGCGTAGGAACAGATTTCAGGACTAGCTCCCGCGAGCAGTACTTC.

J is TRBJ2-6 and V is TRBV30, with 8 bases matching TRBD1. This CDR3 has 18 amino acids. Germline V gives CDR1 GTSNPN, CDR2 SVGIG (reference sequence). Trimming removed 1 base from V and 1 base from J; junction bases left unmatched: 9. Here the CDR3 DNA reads TGTGCCTGGAGTGGGCTGGGACAGGAGACTTCTGGGGCCAACGTCCTGACTTTC. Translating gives CAWSGLGQETSGANVLTF.

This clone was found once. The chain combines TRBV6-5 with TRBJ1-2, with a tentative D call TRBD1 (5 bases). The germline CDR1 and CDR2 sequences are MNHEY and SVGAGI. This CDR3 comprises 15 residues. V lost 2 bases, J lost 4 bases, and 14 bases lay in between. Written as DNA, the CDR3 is TGTGCCAGCAGTTACCAGGCGGGGCTAAGCTATGGCTACACCTTC. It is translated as CASSYQAGLSYGYTF.

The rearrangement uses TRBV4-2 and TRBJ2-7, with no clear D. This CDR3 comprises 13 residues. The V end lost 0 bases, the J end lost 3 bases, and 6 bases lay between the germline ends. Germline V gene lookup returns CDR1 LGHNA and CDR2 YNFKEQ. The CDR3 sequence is CASSQDKIYEQYF. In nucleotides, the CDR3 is TGTGCCAGCAGCCAAGATAAAATCTACGAGCAGTACTTC.